The TCR beta chain described here comes from a study of T cells expressing NK-cell markers. Study-level findings and limits: The share of CD8+ T cells held by dominant NKG2C+ clonotypes was about 1.0-8% in roughly 6 donors.

Worth noting for this clonotype: Its antigen remains unknown.

The CDR3 contains 17 residues. CDR1 is LNHNV and CDR2 is YYDKDF in the germline V gene (reference sequence). TCRdb reprocessed the 5' RACE reads, keeping one entry per CDR3 protein, no DNA. The listing contains about half a million distinct CDR3 sequences. This sequence joins TRBV15 and TRBJ2-2; the D gene TCRdb calls, TRBD1, cannot be checked with no DNA. Sequenced sample: blood T cells: a sorted CD56 or NKG2C T cell subset, CD4+ or CD8+ T cells, or bulk PBMC T cells (not recorded which). The sequence derives from a woman between 45 and 65 years old in good health. This CDR3 is CATSRDPGQGNTGELFF.